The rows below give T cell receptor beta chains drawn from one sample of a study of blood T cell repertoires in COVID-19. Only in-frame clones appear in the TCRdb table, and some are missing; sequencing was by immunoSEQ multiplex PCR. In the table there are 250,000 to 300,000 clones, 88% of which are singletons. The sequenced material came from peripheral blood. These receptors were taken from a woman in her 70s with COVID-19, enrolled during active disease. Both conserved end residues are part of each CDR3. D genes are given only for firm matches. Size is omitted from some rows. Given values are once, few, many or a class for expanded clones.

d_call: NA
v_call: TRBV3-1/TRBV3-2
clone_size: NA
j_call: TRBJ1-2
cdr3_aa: CASSQFQGDGYTF
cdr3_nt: TGTGCCAGCAGCCAATTTCAGGGTGATGGCTACACCTTC

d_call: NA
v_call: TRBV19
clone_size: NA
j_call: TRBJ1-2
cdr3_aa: CASMVGSDGYTF
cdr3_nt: TGTGCCAGTATGGTCGGAAGCGATGGCTACACCTTC

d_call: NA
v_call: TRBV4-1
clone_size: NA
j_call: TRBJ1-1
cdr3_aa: CASRQLGGGANTEAFF
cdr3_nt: TGCGCCAGCAGGCAACTGGGAGGAGGGGCGAACACTGAAGCTTTCTTT

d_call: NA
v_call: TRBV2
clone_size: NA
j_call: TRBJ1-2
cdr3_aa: CASSEAGALHSYTF
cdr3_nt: TGTGCCAGCAGTGAAGCAGGGGCCCTCCATTCCTACACCTTC

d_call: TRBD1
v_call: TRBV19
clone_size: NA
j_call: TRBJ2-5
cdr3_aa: CASSQQGIGETQYF
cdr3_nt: TGTGCCAGTAGCCAACAGGGGATAGGAGAGACCCAGTACTTC

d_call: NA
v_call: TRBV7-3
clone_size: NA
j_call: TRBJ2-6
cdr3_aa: CASSLIGVPGLYGANVLTF
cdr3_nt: TGTGCCAGCAGCTTAATCGGGGTGCCGGGTTTATATGGGGCCAACGTCCTGACTTTC

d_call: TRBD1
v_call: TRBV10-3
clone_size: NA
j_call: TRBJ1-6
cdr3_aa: CAIRPGQGQNSPLHF
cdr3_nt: TGTGCCATCAGACCCGGACAGGGGCAGAATTCACCCCTCCACTTT

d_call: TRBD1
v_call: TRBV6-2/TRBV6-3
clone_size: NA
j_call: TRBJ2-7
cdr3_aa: CASSKETGGLAYEQYF
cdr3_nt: TGTGCCAGCAGCAAAGAAACAGGGGGCTTGGCATACGAGCAGTACTTC

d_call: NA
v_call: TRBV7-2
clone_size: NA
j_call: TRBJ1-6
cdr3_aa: CASRPGFGSPLHF
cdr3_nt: TGTGCCAGCAGACCAGGGTTTGGTTCACCCCTCCACTTT

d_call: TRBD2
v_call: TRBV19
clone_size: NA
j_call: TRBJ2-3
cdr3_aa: CASSGLADPTDTQYF
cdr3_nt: TGTGCCAGTAGCGGGCTAGCGGACCCCACAGATACGCAGTATTTT

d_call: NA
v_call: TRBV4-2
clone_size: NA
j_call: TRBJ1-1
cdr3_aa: CASSQGMDFGGRNTEAFF
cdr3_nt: TGTGCCAGCAGCCAAGGGATGGATTTCGGGGGTAGAAACACTGAAGCTTTCTTT

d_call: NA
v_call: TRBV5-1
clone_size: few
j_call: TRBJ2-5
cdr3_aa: CASSDSTGRQETQYF
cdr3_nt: TGCGCCAGCAGCGATTCTACAGGTCGCCAAGAGACCCAGTACTTC

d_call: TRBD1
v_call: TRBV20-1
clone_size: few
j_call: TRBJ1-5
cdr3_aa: CSASPDRGSNQPQHF
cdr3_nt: TGCAGTGCTAGTCCAGACAGGGGAAGCAATCAGCCCCAGCATTTT

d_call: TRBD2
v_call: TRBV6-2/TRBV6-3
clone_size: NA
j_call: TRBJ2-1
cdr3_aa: CASSSGTLSYNEQFF
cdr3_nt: TGTGCCAGCAGTAGCGGGACTTTGTCCTACAATGAGCAGTTCTTC